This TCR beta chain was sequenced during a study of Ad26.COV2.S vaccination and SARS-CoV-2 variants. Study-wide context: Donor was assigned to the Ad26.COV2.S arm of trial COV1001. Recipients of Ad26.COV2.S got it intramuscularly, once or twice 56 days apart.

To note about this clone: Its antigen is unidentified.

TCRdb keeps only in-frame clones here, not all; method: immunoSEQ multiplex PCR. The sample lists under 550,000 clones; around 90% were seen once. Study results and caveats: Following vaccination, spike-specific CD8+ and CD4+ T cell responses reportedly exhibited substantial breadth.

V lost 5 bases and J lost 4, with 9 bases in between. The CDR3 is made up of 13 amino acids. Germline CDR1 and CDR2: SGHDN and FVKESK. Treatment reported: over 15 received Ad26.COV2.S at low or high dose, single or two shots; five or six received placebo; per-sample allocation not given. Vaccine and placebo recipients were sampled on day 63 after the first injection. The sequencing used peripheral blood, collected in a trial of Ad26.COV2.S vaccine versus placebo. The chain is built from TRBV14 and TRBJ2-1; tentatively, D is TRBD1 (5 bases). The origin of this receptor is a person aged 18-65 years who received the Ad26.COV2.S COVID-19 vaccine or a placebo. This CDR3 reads CASSRGQYNEQFF. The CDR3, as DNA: TGTGCCAGCAGCAGGGGCCAATACAATGAGCAGTTCTTC.